These 7 T cell receptor beta chains share one sample of origin, sequenced in a study of shared clonotypes between healthy human individuals. Generated by immunoSEQ multiplex PCR, the TCRdb table keeps only in-frame clones and is missing some. The repertoire holds 550,000 to 800,000 clones, with roughly 70% as singletons. The source material was memory CD4+ T cells sorted from blood. Subset meaning: CD45RA-negative fraction. The receptors were gathered from a woman in her 30s in good health.

V usage is TRBV5-1 and J usage is TRBJ2-3, with no clear D. The V end was cut by 1 base, the J end by 1 base, with 19 bases between. CDR1 and CDR2 from the germline V gene are SGHRS and YFSETQ. The length of the CDR3 is 18 residues. CDR3 in amino acids: CASSLPQVFEGGTDTQYF. DNA of the CDR3: TGCGCCAGCAGCTTGCCCCAGGTATTTGAAGGAGGCACAGATACGCAGTATTTT.

This clone turned up a few times. The J gene is TRBJ2-7, the V gene TRBV18; unclear D gene. This CDR3 has 13 residues. Germline V gene data show CDR1 as KGHSH and CDR2 as LQKENI. The V end was cut by 6 bases, the J end by 3 bases, with 12 bases between. Here the CDR3 reads CASSATHNYEQYF. For the CDR3, the DNA is TGTGCCAGCTCGGCGACCCACAACTACGAGCAGTACTTC.

The rearrangement links TRBV11-2 to TRBJ2-3, with D tentatively TRBD1 (5 bases). Germline loops: CDR1 SGHAT, CDR2 FQNNGV. The CDR3 sequence is 16 residues long. V lost 4 bases to trimming and J lost 2 bases, with 16 bases between them. CDR3 residues: CASSSIRTLLTDTQYF. CDR3 nucleotides: TGTGCCAGCAGCTCCATAAGGACACTACTCACAGATACGCAGTATTTT.

The chain has TRBV5-4 and TRBJ1-3; the match to TRBD1 covers 7 bases. Germline-derived CDR1 and CDR2 are SGHNT and YYREEE (reference sequence). Unmatched junction bases numbered 7, after V lost 0 bases and J lost 4 bases. This CDR3 comprises 16 residues. CDR3 sequence (DNA): TGTGCCAGCAGCTTGGAGACAGGGTTTTCGGGAAACACCATATATTTT. Amino acid sequence: CASSLETGFSGNTIYF.

The rearrangement uses TRBV28 and TRBJ2-1; possible D gene TRBD2, 7 bases. CDR1 MDHEN and CDR2 SYDVKM come from the germline V gene. Trimming took off 7 bases at V and 12 bases at J, with 28 bases between the two ends. The CDR3 runs to 16 residues. CDR3 region: CASNERGEGGGIRQFF. The CDR3 DNA reads TGTGCCAGCAACGAGCGGGGAGAGGGGGGAGGTATCCGGCAGTTCTTC.

This clone was counted a single time. The chain carries TRBV6-1 and TRBJ2-1; maybe TRBD1 (5 bases). The CDR3 has 16 residues. Germline loops: CDR1 MNHNS, CDR2 SASEGT. The ends were cut back, 1 base at V and 3 bases at J, with 13 bases in the middle. CDR3 sequence (DNA): TGTGCCAGCAGTGAAGAAAACAGAGGACACTACAATGAGCAGTTCTTC. It yields the protein CASSEENRGHYNEQFF.

The chain links TRBV4-1 to TRBJ2-7, with D uncertain. The V end was cut by 1 base, the J end by 3 bases, with 10 bases between. CDR3 length: 14 amino acids. CDR1 and CDR2 (germline): MGHRA, YSYEKL. The DNA for the CDR3 is TGCGCCAGCAGCCAAGCCCCAGAGGACTACGAGCAGTACTTC. This codes for CASSQAPEDYEQYF.